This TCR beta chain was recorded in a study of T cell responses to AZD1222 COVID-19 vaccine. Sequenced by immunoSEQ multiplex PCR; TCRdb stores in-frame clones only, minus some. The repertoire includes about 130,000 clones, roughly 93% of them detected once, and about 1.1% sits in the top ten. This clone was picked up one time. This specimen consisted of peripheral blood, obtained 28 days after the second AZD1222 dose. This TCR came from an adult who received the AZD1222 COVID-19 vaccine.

Here the CDR3 DNA reads TGTGCCAGCAGCCCTGGGACTAGCGGGAGTGGAGATACGCAGTATTTT. It translates to CASSPGTSGSGDTQYF. The chain has TRBV7-6 and TRBJ2-3, with 14 nucleotides matching TRBD2. Germline trimming cut 5 bases from V and 5 bases from J; bases unmatched to any gene: 6. The CDR3 spans 16 residues. Germline V gene lookup returns CDR1 SGHVS and CDR2 FNYEAQ.